These T cell receptor beta chains were read from a single sample in a study of T-cell memory formation after mild COVID-19. In TCRdb, the 5' RACE reads were re-called with MiXCR into one record per CDR3 protein. The profile shows roughly 190,000 distinct CDR3 sequences, under 30% of them singletons. Specimen: PBMCs or a T cell subset sorted from them (not recorded which). Every receptor here comes from an adult woman who had mild COVID-19 (a few samples of this study predate the infection). Cell type and time point are not known. CDR3s include the opening cysteine and the closing phenylalanine or tryptophan. Each record gives: clone size, D gene, J gene, V gene, CDR3 DNA, CDR3 protein. The D gene is left open where the match is weak. A clone size is listed for some rows: how often the clone was seen (once, few, many), or a class if it is expanded.

clone size: NA; D gene: NA; J gene: TRBJ2-3; V gene: TRBV29-1; CDR3 DNA: TGCAGCGTTGATATTGTCCAGGCGGATACGCAGTATTTT; CDR3 protein: CSVDIVQADTQYF
clone size: few; D gene: NA; J gene: TRBJ2-5; V gene: TRBV30; CDR3 DNA: TGTGCCTGGAGCGGGGGCCTGCTGGAGACCCAGTACTTC; CDR3 protein: CAWSGGLLETQYF
clone size: many; D gene: NA; J gene: TRBJ1-1; V gene: TRBV7-2; CDR3 DNA: TGTGCCAGCAGCTTAGTGGTTGGGGGCCGCGGAGCTTTCTTT; CDR3 protein: CASSLVVGGRGAFF
clone size: many; D gene: TRBD2; J gene: TRBJ2-5; V gene: TRBV7-9; CDR3 DNA: TGTGCCAGCAGCCCGGGACTAGCGGGAGGCGAGACCCAGTACTTC; CDR3 protein: CASSPGLAGGETQYF
clone size: NA; D gene: NA; J gene: TRBJ2-5; V gene: TRBV7-9; CDR3 DNA: TGTGCCAGCAGCCCACTCCGAGGACAGACCCAAGAGACCCAGTACTTC; CDR3 protein: CASSPLRGQTQETQYF
clone size: NA; D gene: NA; J gene: TRBJ2-5; V gene: TRBV24-1; CDR3 DNA: TGTGCCACCAGTGATTCACTTACAGTCCAAGAGACCCAGTACTTC; CDR3 protein: CATSDSLTVQETQYF
clone size: NA; D gene: TRBD2; J gene: TRBJ2-4; V gene: TRBV7-2; CDR3 DNA: TGTGCCAGCAGCCCCCTGCTAGCGGGAGGGCCAGCCAAAAACATTCAGTACTTC; CDR3 protein: CASSPLLAGGPAKNIQYF
clone size: NA; D gene: TRBD2; J gene: TRBJ2-3; V gene: TRBV10-3; CDR3 DNA: TGTGCCATCAGTGAAGCCCTAGCGGGGGGGGCGTTGGATACGCAGTATTTT; CDR3 protein: CAISEALAGGALDTQYF
clone size: NA; D gene: NA; J gene: TRBJ2-3; V gene: TRBV29-1; CDR3 DNA: TGCAGCGGGCAGGGTCCACACACAGATACGCAGTATTTT; CDR3 protein: CSGQGPHTDTQYF
clone size: NA; D gene: NA; J gene: TRBJ2-7; V gene: TRBV20-1; CDR3 DNA: TGCAGTGCTAGAGATCGAAAGGGCTCCTACGAGCAGTACTTC; CDR3 protein: CSARDRKGSYEQYF
clone size: NA; D gene: TRBD2; J gene: TRBJ2-1; V gene: TRBV5-1; CDR3 DNA: TGCGCCAGCAGCTTGTTAGCGGGGGTGCAGTATGAGCAGTTCTTC; CDR3 protein: CASSLLAGVQYEQFF
clone size: few; D gene: NA; J gene: TRBJ2-3; V gene: TRBV7-9; CDR3 DNA: TGTGCCAGCAGCTCGACAGCCCCTAGCACAGATACGCAGTATTTT; CDR3 protein: CASSSTAPSTDTQYF
clone size: many; D gene: TRBD1; J gene: TRBJ1-1; V gene: TRBV4-1; CDR3 DNA: TGCGCCAGCAGCTTGGACAGGGGGAACACTGAAGCTTTCTTT; CDR3 protein: CASSLDRGNTEAFF
clone size: many; D gene: NA; J gene: TRBJ1-1; V gene: TRBV7-9; CDR3 DNA: TGTGCCAGCACCTTCGGGCTAATGAACACTGAAGCTTTCTTT; CDR3 protein: CASTFGLMNTEAFF
clone size: few; D gene: NA; J gene: TRBJ2-1; V gene: TRBV4-2; CDR3 DNA: TGTGCCAGCAGCCAACCCGGCAGAACCTACAATGAGCAGTTCTTC; CDR3 protein: CASSQPGRTYNEQFF
clone size: NA; D gene: NA; J gene: TRBJ1-2; V gene: TRBV13; CDR3 DNA: TGTGCCAGCAGCTTGGGAGCACACTATGGCTACACCTTC; CDR3 protein: CASSLGAHYGYTF
clone size: few; D gene: NA; J gene: TRBJ2-3; V gene: TRBV29-1; CDR3 DNA: TGCAGCGTTGCCTCGTTCCGCAGAGGAAGCACAGATACGCAGTATTTT; CDR3 protein: CSVASFRRGSTDTQYF
clone size: NA; D gene: NA; J gene: TRBJ2-1; V gene: TRBV29-1; CDR3 DNA: TGCAGCGTTGTCCGGTTCACCTACAATGAGCAGTTCTTC; CDR3 protein: CSVVRFTYNEQFF
clone size: few; D gene: TRBD1; J gene: TRBJ2-7; V gene: TRBV7-9; CDR3 DNA: TGTGCCAGCAGCTTAGAACAGGGGGCATCCCACGAGCAGTACTTC; CDR3 protein: CASSLEQGASHEQYF
clone size: NA; D gene: NA; J gene: TRBJ2-7; V gene: TRBV2; CDR3 DNA: TGTGCCAGCAGTGATTCAGGGTCGAGCGAGCAGTACTTC; CDR3 protein: CASSDSGSSEQYF
clone size: NA; D gene: TRBD2; J gene: TRBJ2-3; V gene: TRBV7-2; CDR3 DNA: TGTGCCAGCAGCTCCCCCGGGACTACCCGGGATACGCAGTATTTT; CDR3 protein: CASSSPGTTRDTQYF
clone size: NA; D gene: NA; J gene: TRBJ2-4; V gene: TRBV20-1; CDR3 DNA: TGCAGTGCTAGAGGCCAGATGAAAAACATTCAGTACTTC; CDR3 protein: CSARGQMKNIQYF
clone size: few; D gene: NA; J gene: TRBJ2-5; V gene: TRBV24-1; CDR3 DNA: TGTGCCACCAGTGATGCTAACAGGGAGGGGACCCAGTACTTC; CDR3 protein: CATSDANREGTQYF
clone size: NA; D gene: NA; J gene: TRBJ1-5; V gene: TRBV18; CDR3 DNA: TGTGCCAGCTCACCAGGGTTTAGCAATCAGCCCCAGCATTTT; CDR3 protein: CASSPGFSNQPQHF
clone size: few; D gene: TRBD1; J gene: TRBJ2-5; V gene: TRBV19; CDR3 DNA: TGTGCCAGTAGTGACAGGGGGGCCCAAGAGACCCAGTACTTC; CDR3 protein: CASSDRGAQETQYF
clone size: NA; D gene: NA; J gene: TRBJ1-1; V gene: TRBV10-3; CDR3 DNA: TGTGCCACCAAGACTAGGGGGGCGAACACTGAAGCTTTCTTT; CDR3 protein: CATKTRGANTEAFF
clone size: NA; D gene: TRBD2; J gene: TRBJ2-3; V gene: TRBV3-1; CDR3 DNA: TGTGCCAGCACCAGGGGACTAGGATCAGATACGCAGTATTTT; CDR3 protein: CASTRGLGSDTQYF
clone size: few; D gene: NA; J gene: TRBJ1-5; V gene: TRBV3-1; CDR3 DNA: TGTGCCAGCAGCCGCTCAAATCAGCCCCAGCATTTT; CDR3 protein: CASSRSNQPQHF
clone size: few; D gene: TRBD1; J gene: TRBJ1-3; V gene: TRBV29-1; CDR3 DNA: TGCAGCGCGTCGGGGGACAGTGGAAACACCATATATTTT; CDR3 protein: CSASGDSGNTIYF
clone size: NA; D gene: TRBD1; J gene: TRBJ1-1; V gene: TRBV10-3; CDR3 DNA: TGTGCCATCTGGGGCACGGGACAGACTGAAGCTTTCTTT; CDR3 protein: CAIWGTGQTEAFF
clone size: few; D gene: NA; J gene: TRBJ2-1; V gene: TRBV21-1; CDR3 DNA: TGTGCCAGCAGCAAAGGGAGGACAGGGGCACACAATGAGCAGTTCTTC; CDR3 protein: CASSKGRTGAHNEQFF
clone size: NA; D gene: TRBD1; J gene: TRBJ2-1; V gene: TRBV20-1; CDR3 DNA: TGCAGTGCTAGAGATCGGGACAGCTTTTCCTACAATGAGCAGTTCTTC; CDR3 protein: CSARDRDSFSYNEQFF
clone size: NA; D gene: TRBD1; J gene: TRBJ2-7; V gene: TRBV4-3; CDR3 DNA: TGCGCCAGCAGCCAAGATAGATCAGGGGGCTCCTACGAGCAGTACTTC; CDR3 protein: CASSQDRSGGSYEQYF
clone size: many; D gene: TRBD1; J gene: TRBJ1-5; V gene: TRBV4-1; CDR3 DNA: TGCGCCAGCAGCCAAGCTCCTTACAGGGGAGTCAATCAGCCCCAGCATTTT; CDR3 protein: CASSQAPYRGVNQPQHF
clone size: NA; D gene: NA; J gene: TRBJ2-2; V gene: TRBV10-3; CDR3 DNA: TGTGCCATCAGTGAAGAGGCTAGAATGGCCACCGGGGAGCTGTTTTTT; CDR3 protein: CAISEEARMATGELFF
clone size: NA; D gene: NA; J gene: TRBJ1-1; V gene: TRBV5-1; CDR3 DNA: TGCGCCAGCAGCTTTCGAGGCAGGGCGAACACTGAAGCTTTCTTT; CDR3 protein: CASSFRGRANTEAFF
clone size: many; D gene: NA; J gene: TRBJ2-1; V gene: TRBV9; CDR3 DNA: TGTGCCAGCAGCCCACAGGTTTACAATGAGCAGTTCTTC; CDR3 protein: CASSPQVYNEQFF
clone size: NA; D gene: TRBD2; J gene: TRBJ2-1; V gene: TRBV3-1; CDR3 DNA: TGTGCCAGCAGCCAAGTTCGGCTAGCGGGCCTAAATGAGCAGTTCTTC; CDR3 protein: CASSQVRLAGLNEQFF
clone size: NA; D gene: NA; J gene: TRBJ1-5; V gene: TRBV27; CDR3 DNA: TGTGCCAGCACCCCTGTGGGGGGCAATCAGCCCCAGCATTTT; CDR3 protein: CASTPVGGNQPQHF
clone size: NA; D gene: TRBD2; J gene: TRBJ2-7; V gene: TRBV2; CDR3 DNA: TGTGCCAGCAGTGGAGTAGCGGGTGGTGAGCAGTACTTC; CDR3 protein: CASSGVAGGEQYF
clone size: few; D gene: TRBD2; J gene: TRBJ2-7; V gene: TRBV6-2/TRBV6-3; CDR3 DNA: TGTGCCAGCAGGAGGGGACTAGCGGCCAGCTCCTACGAGCAGTACTTC; CDR3 protein: CASRRGLAASSYEQYF
clone size: few; D gene: TRBD1; J gene: TRBJ2-7; V gene: TRBV9; CDR3 DNA: TGTGCCAGCAGCGTGACAGGGGTCTCCTACGAGCAGTACTTC; CDR3 protein: CASSVTGVSYEQYF
clone size: NA; D gene: TRBD1; J gene: TRBJ2-3; V gene: TRBV24-1; CDR3 DNA: TGTGCCACCAGTGACCGAGGACAGGTCACAGATACGCAGTATTTT; CDR3 protein: CATSDRGQVTDTQYF
clone size: few; D gene: TRBD1; J gene: TRBJ2-7; V gene: TRBV25-1; CDR3 DNA: TGTGCCAGCCGCCTCCGGCTGGGGACAGGGGGCTACGAGCAGTACTTC; CDR3 protein: CASRLRLGTGGYEQYF
clone size: NA; D gene: NA; J gene: TRBJ2-1; V gene: TRBV5-1; CDR3 DNA: TGCGCCAGCAGCTTGTACTCGGGATTCGGGCAGTCCAATGAGCAGTTCTTC; CDR3 protein: CASSLYSGFGQSNEQFF
clone size: NA; D gene: NA; J gene: TRBJ1-1; V gene: TRBV10-3; CDR3 DNA: TGTGCCATCAGTGCCCGCGTTGGGGTTGGGCCGTCTGAAGCTTTCTTT; CDR3 protein: CAISARVGVGPSEAFF
clone size: NA; D gene: TRBD2; J gene: TRBJ2-1; V gene: TRBV15; CDR3 DNA: TGTGCCACGCGGGAGACGTTTAACAATGAGCAGTTCTTC; CDR3 protein: CATRETFNNEQFF
clone size: NA; D gene: NA; J gene: TRBJ2-5; V gene: TRBV20-1; CDR3 DNA: TGCAGTGCTAGGGGGGGTAGTGGCCCCGAGACCCAGTACTTC; CDR3 protein: CSARGGSGPETQYF
clone size: NA; D gene: NA; J gene: TRBJ1-4; V gene: TRBV7-9; CDR3 DNA: TGTGCCAGCAGCTCCCCCGGGGGGCCTACTAATGAAAAACTGTTTTTT; CDR3 protein: CASSSPGGPTNEKLFF
clone size: few; D gene: TRBD2; J gene: TRBJ2-5; V gene: TRBV30; CDR3 DNA: TGTGCCTGGAGTGCCTTGACTAGCGGGGGAGGAGAGACCCAGTACTTC; CDR3 protein: CAWSALTSGGGETQYF
clone size: NA; D gene: NA; J gene: TRBJ2-2; V gene: TRBV6-5; CDR3 DNA: TGTGCCAGCAGTTACGATTTACAGGCGAGCACCGGGGAGCTGTTTTTT; CDR3 protein: CASSYDLQASTGELFF
clone size: NA; D gene: NA; J gene: TRBJ2-1; V gene: TRBV6-5; CDR3 DNA: TGTGCCACTCGGGTGTTAAGCTCCTACAATGAGCAGTTCTTC; CDR3 protein: CATRVLSSYNEQFF
clone size: NA; D gene: TRBD2; J gene: TRBJ2-3; V gene: TRBV2; CDR3 DNA: TGTGCCAGCAGGGGGACTAGCGGACCCACAGATACGCAGTATTTT; CDR3 protein: CASRGTSGPTDTQYF
clone size: few; D gene: NA; J gene: TRBJ1-4; V gene: TRBV5-1; CDR3 DNA: TGCGCCAGCACGAACGAAAGTCCAACTAATGAAAAACTGTTTTTT; CDR3 protein: CASTNESPTNEKLFF
clone size: NA; D gene: NA; J gene: TRBJ2-2; V gene: TRBV9; CDR3 DNA: TGTGCCAGCAGCGTAACCAGAGACAACACCGGGGAGCTGTTTTTT; CDR3 protein: CASSVTRDNTGELFF
clone size: few; D gene: NA; J gene: TRBJ2-5; V gene: TRBV6-2/TRBV6-3; CDR3 DNA: TGTGCCAGCAACCCGGGGGGCGAGACCCAGTACTTC; CDR3 protein: CASNPGGETQYF
clone size: NA; D gene: NA; J gene: TRBJ2-7; V gene: TRBV28; CDR3 DNA: TGTGCCAGCAGTTCCGAGAGGGGGGGCAACCACTACGAGCAGTACTTC; CDR3 protein: CASSSERGGNHYEQYF
clone size: NA; D gene: TRBD1; J gene: TRBJ2-1; V gene: TRBV7-6; CDR3 DNA: TGTGCCAGCAGCCCGACAGGGCAGTACAATGAGCAGTTCTTC; CDR3 protein: CASSPTGQYNEQFF
clone size: few; D gene: TRBD1; J gene: TRBJ1-1; V gene: TRBV29-1; CDR3 DNA: TGCAGCGTTCAGAAGACAGGGCGGTGGCTGAACACTGAAGCTTTCTTT; CDR3 protein: CSVQKTGRWLNTEAFF